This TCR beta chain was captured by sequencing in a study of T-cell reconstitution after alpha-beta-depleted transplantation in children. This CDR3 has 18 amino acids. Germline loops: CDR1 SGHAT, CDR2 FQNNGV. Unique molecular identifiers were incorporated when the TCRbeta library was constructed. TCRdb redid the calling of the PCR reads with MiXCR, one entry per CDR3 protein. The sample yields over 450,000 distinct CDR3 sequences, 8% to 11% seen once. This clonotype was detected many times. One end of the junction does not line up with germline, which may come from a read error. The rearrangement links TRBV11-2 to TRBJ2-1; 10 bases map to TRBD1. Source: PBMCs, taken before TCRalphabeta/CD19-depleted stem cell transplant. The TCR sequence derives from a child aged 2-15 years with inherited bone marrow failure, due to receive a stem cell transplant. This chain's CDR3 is CASSLDRGRLGSYNEQFF. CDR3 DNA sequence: TGTGCCAGCAGCCTAGACAGGGGGCGTCTGGGGTCCTACAATGAGCAGTTCTTC.